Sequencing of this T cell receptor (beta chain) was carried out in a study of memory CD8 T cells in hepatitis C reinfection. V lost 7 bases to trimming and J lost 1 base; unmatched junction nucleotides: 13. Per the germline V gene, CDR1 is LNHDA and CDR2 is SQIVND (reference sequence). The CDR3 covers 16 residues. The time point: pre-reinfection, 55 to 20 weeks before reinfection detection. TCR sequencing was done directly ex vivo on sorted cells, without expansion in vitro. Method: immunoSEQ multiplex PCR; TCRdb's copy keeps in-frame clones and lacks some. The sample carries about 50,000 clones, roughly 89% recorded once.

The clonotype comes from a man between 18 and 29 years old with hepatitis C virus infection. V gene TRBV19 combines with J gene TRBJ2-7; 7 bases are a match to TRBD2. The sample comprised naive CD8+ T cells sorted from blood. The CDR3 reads CASKERGYMGSYEQYF. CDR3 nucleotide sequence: TGTGCCAGTAAGGAGCGGGGCTACATGGGGTCCTACGAGCAGTACTTC.